This T cell receptor beta chain was documented in a study of spatial heterogeneity in lung cancer. For the study at large: The study found that TCR transcript counts in tumor regions correlated strongly with a matched bulk RNA-seq T cell module score. The study, taken as a whole, reports: Tumor mutation count correlated with how many alpha and beta TCRs expanded intratumorally.

The germline V and J ends were trimmed by 6 bases and 0 bases, with 18 bases remaining between them. Germline assignment: CDR1 MNHNY and CDR2 SVGAGI (reference sequence). The CDR3 totals 17 residues. Each TCR cDNA molecule bore a unique molecular identifier. One entry per CDR3 protein, called by TCRdb with MiXCR from the 5' RACE reads. The sample carries about 100,000 distinct CDR3 sequences, approximately 4.4% recorded once. Ten or more counts support this clonotype. Its matching antigen is unknown. Time point in this sample: sample taken at primary tumor resection. Unsorted whole RNA samples from tumor, nontumor lung or frozen PBMC were sequenced.

This sequence was found in a male donor with early-stage non-small cell lung cancer. The V call is TRBV6-6, the J call TRBJ1-3; possibly TRBD1 for D (5 bases). The input for sequencing was lung tumor tissue, taken at surgery. CDR3 DNA: TGTGCCAGCAGGCTCCCCGGGGCCGCTAGCTCTGGAAACACCATATATTTT. It encodes CASRLPGAASSGNTIYF.